The rows below give T cell receptor beta chains drawn from one sample of a study of CD8 T cells in Susac syndrome. TCRdb used MiXCR to reprocess the immunoSEQ multiplex PCR reads, holding one entry per CDR3 protein. The sample lists under 200,000 distinct CDR3 sequences; approximately 96% were seen once. Input material: CD8+ T cells from PBMCs. These receptors came from a human donor with multiple sclerosis. Each CDR3 is given with its conserved first and last residue. Each record gives: V gene, D gene, J gene, clone size, CDR3 protein, CDR3 DNA. The D gene is left open where the match is weak. Part of the rows lack a size; the others show once, few, many or a class for expanded clones.

TRBV4-1,TRBD1,TRBJ1-1,NA,CASSFRGQGGTEAFF,TGCGCCAGCAGCTTCCGGGGACAGGGAGGCACTGAAGCTTTCTTT
TRBV11-2,NA,TRBJ2-7,NA,CASSLGPAGYEQYF,TGTGCCAGCAGCTTAGGGCCAGCGGGCTACGAGCAGTACTTC
TRBV5-6,NA,TRBJ2-7,NA,CASSLDRRYGDEQYF,TGTGCCAGCAGCTTGGACCGGCGGTACGGGGATGAGCAGTACTTC
TRBV7-6,TRBD2,TRBJ2-7,NA,CASSLASSGSYEQYF,TGTGCCAGCAGCTTAGCTTCCAGCGGGAGTTACGAGCAGTACTTC
TRBV19,TRBD2,TRBJ2-1,NA,CASSIASGSNEQFF,TGTGCCAGTAGTATTGCTAGCGGGAGTAATGAGCAGTTCTTC
TRBV5-1,NA,TRBJ1-1,NA,CASSLSARAMEAFF,TGCGCCAGCAGCTTGTCTGCCAGGGCAATGGAGGCTTTCTTT
TRBV9,NA,TRBJ2-7,NA,CASSGPGHEQYF,TGTGCCAGCAGCGGCCCAGGACACGAGCAGTACTTC
TRBV12-5,NA,TRBJ2-5,NA,CASGPTGQETQYF,TGTGCTAGTGGTCCGACGGGCCAAGAGACCCAGTACTTC
TRBV18,TRBD2,TRBJ2-1,NA,CASSPLAGAYNEQFF,TGTGCCAGCTCACCACTAGCGGGAGCGTACAATGAGCAGTTCTTC
TRBV28,NA,TRBJ2-5,NA,CASRNRDPKETQYF,TGTGCCAGCAGGAACAGGGACCCAAAAGAGACCCAGTACTTC
TRBV25-1,NA,TRBJ1-5,NA,CASSEWDSNQPQHF,TGTGCCAGCAGTGAGTGGGACAGCAATCAGCCCCAGCATTTT
TRBV5-6,NA,TRBJ2-5,NA,CASSADTAGVAQYF,TGTGCCAGCAGCGCGGACACCGCCGGGGTGGCCCAGTACTTC
TRBV27,TRBD1,TRBJ1-2,NA,CASSSRQGGGYGYTF,TGTGCCAGCAGTTCCAGACAGGGCGGGGGCTATGGCTACACCTTC
TRBV7-8,NA,TRBJ1-6,NA,CASSLGDWNSPLHF,TGTGCCAGCAGCTTAGGGGATTGGAATTCACCCCTCCACTTT
TRBV11-2,NA,TRBJ1-1,NA,CASSSTGPEAFF,TGTGCCAGCAGCTCGACAGGACCTGAAGCTTTCTTT
TRBV13,NA,TRBJ1-6,once,CASSPRTSPLHF,TGTGCCAGCAGCCCCCGGACGTCACCCCTCCACTTT
TRBV18,TRBD1,TRBJ2-7,NA,CASSPRQGNEQYF,TGTGCCAGCTCACCAAGACAGGGAAACGAGCAGTACTTC
TRBV20-1,TRBD1,TRBJ2-7,NA,CSARIWDRGRREDEQYF,TGCAGTGCTAGAATCTGGGACAGGGGGCGGAGAGAGGACGAGCAGTACTTC
TRBV28,NA,TRBJ1-5,NA,CASSPRDSNSNQPQHF,TGTGCCAGCAGTCCACGGGACTCAAATAGCAATCAGCCCCAGCATTTT
TRBV15,TRBD1,TRBJ1-5,NA,CATRGSPGTDDSNQPQHF,TGTGCCACCAGAGGATCCCCGGGGACAGATGATAGCAATCAGCCCCAGCATTTT
TRBV29-1,NA,TRBJ2-1,NA,CSAPDGFYNEQFF,TGCAGCGCCCCAGATGGGTTCTACAATGAGCAGTTCTTC
TRBV2,NA,TRBJ2-1,NA,CASRRSPAYNEQFF,TGTGCCAGCAGGAGATCACCAGCCTACAATGAGCAGTTCTTC
TRBV11-2,NA,TRBJ2-1,NA,CASSHRPGDHREQFF,TGTGCCAGCAGCCACAGGCCCGGCGATCACCGGGAGCAGTTCTTC
TRBV3-1,TRBD2,TRBJ2-2,NA,CASSPGTSGSIDTGELFF,TGTGCCAGCAGCCCCGGGACTAGCGGGAGTATCGACACCGGGGAGCTGTTTTTT
TRBV7-9,TRBD2,TRBJ2-5,NA,CASSPGRSGGEETQYF,TGTGCCAGCAGCCCCGGGAGGAGCGGGGGCGAAGAGACCCAGTACTTC
TRBV11-2,TRBD1,TRBJ1-1,NA,CASSLDRSEAFF,TGTGCCAGCAGTTTGGACAGGTCAGAAGCTTTCTTT
TRBV19,TRBD1,TRBJ2-2,NA,CASSSPGQDTGELFF,TGTGCCAGTAGTTCCCCGGGACAGGACACCGGGGAGCTGTTTTTT
TRBV9,NA,TRBJ2-7,NA,CASSNQGGLEQYF,TGTGCCAGCAGCAACCAGGGGGGACTTGAGCAGTACTTC
TRBV27,TRBD1,TRBJ2-7,NA,CASQSGTAYEQYF,TGTGCCAGCCAATCAGGGACAGCTTACGAGCAGTACTTC
TRBV11-2,TRBD1,TRBJ2-7,NA,CASSLDPGQIYEQYF,TGTGCCAGCAGCTTAGACCCGGGACAGATCTACGAGCAGTACTTC
TRBV7-3,NA,TRBJ2-5,NA,CASSLSPREETQYF,TGTGCCAGCAGCTTAAGTCCCAGGGAAGAGACCCAGTACTTC
TRBV29-1,NA,TRBJ1-2,NA,CSARSGGTPGYTF,TGCAGCGCTCGTTCGGGCGGGACCCCCGGCTACACCTTC
TRBV20-1,NA,TRBJ1-6,NA,CSARDTRLVVGANSPLHF,TGCAGTGCTAGAGACACGCGACTCGTGGTCGGGGCTAATTCACCCCTCCACTTT
TRBV19,NA,TRBJ2-7,few,CASSIPGYEQYF,TGTGCCAGTAGTATACCCGGATACGAGCAGTACTTC
TRBV19,NA,TRBJ1-2,NA,CASSTQEAARGYTF,TGTGCCAGTAGCACACAAGAGGCGGCACGCGGCTACACCTTC
TRBV13,NA,TRBJ2-7,NA,CASSLGGNLKEQYF,TGTGCCAGCAGCTTAGGTGGGAACCTAAAAGAGCAGTACTTC
TRBV9,NA,TRBJ1-1,NA,CASSAKIVGTEAFF,TGTGCCAGCAGCGCCAAGATAGTAGGCACTGAAGCTTTCTTT
TRBV7-9,NA,TRBJ2-1,NA,CASSSRKSSYNEQFF,TGTGCCAGCAGCTCCCGCAAGAGCTCCTACAATGAGCAGTTCTTC
TRBV19,TRBD1,TRBJ2-1,NA,CASTPGQNSYNEQFF,TGTGCCAGTACCCCGGGACAGAACTCCTACAATGAGCAGTTCTTC
TRBV20-1,NA,TRBJ2-7,NA,CSARDIRSYEQYF,TGCAGTGCTAGAGATATCAGATCCTACGAGCAGTACTTC
TRBV9,TRBD1,TRBJ2-3,NA,CASSVEGASTDTQYF,TGTGCCAGCAGCGTAGAGGGGGCAAGCACAGATACGCAGTATTTT
TRBV6-1,NA,TRBJ2-7,NA,CASSDGGQYF,TGTGCCAGCAGTGATGGTGGGCAGTACTTC
TRBV9,NA,TRBJ1-2,NA,CASSVEAEGLGGYTF,TGTGCCAGCAGCGTAGAGGCTGAGGGGTTGGGTGGCTACACCTTC
TRBV11-2,NA,TRBJ2-7,NA,CASSLEQAREQYF,TGTGCCAGCAGCTTAGAACAGGCCCGCGAGCAGTACTTC
TRBV4-1,NA,TRBJ2-1,NA,CASSLGESYNEQFF,TGCGCCAGCAGCCTCGGAGAGTCCTACAATGAGCAGTTCTTC
TRBV20-1,TRBD1,TRBJ2-7,few,CSAHGQESSYEQYF,TGCAGTGCTCACGGACAGGAGAGCTCCTACGAGCAGTACTTC
TRBV30,TRBD2,TRBJ2-1,NA,CACRVAGVNEQFF,TGTGCCTGTCGGGTAGCGGGGGTCAATGAGCAGTTCTTC
TRBV3-1,NA,TRBJ2-5,NA,CASSQDARRETQYF,TGTGCCAGCAGCCAAGATGCGAGGCGAGAGACCCAGTACTTC
TRBV29-1,NA,TRBJ1-1,NA,CSASTGANTEAFF,TGCAGCGCATCGACAGGCGCGAACACTGAAGCTTTCTTT
TRBV2,TRBD1,TRBJ2-1,NA,CASSEPGQGVNEQFF,TGTGCCAGCAGTGAACCGGGACAGGGTGTCAATGAGCAGTTCTTC
TRBV18,NA,TRBJ1-2,NA,CASSPDTYGYTF,TGTGCCAGCTCACCCGACACCTATGGCTACACCTTC
TRBV7-9,NA,TRBJ1-2,NA,CASSSQPARGYTF,TGTGCCAGCAGCTCCCAGCCCGCCCGCGGCTACACCTTC
TRBV6-5,TRBD2,TRBJ2-3,NA,CASSYLAGKRDTQYF,TGTGCCAGCAGTTACTTAGCGGGAAAGAGAGATACGCAGTATTTT